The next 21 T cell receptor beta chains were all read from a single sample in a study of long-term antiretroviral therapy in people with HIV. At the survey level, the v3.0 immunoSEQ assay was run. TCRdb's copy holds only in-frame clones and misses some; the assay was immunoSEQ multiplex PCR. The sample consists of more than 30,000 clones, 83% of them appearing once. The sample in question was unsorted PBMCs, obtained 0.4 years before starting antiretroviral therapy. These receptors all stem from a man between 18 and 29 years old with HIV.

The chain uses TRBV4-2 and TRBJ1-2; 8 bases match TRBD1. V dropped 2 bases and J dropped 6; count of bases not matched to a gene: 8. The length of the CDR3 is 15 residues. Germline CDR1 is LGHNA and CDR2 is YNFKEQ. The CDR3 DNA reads TGTGCCAGCAGCCAAATACAGGGGGTGGGTAATGGCTACACCTTC. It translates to CASSQIQGVGNGYTF.

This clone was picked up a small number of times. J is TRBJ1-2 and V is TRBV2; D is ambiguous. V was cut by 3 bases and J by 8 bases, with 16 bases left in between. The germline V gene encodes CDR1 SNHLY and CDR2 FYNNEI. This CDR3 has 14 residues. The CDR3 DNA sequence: TGTGCCAGCAGTGAGCTACAGCAGGCTCGGGGCTACACCTTC. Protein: CASSELQQARGYTF.

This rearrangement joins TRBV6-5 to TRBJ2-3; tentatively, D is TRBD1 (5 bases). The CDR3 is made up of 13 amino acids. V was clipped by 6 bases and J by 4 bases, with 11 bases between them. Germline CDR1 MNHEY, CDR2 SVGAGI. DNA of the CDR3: TGTGCCAGCAGGCAAGAAGGGGCAGATACGCAGTATTTT. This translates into CASRQEGADTQYF.

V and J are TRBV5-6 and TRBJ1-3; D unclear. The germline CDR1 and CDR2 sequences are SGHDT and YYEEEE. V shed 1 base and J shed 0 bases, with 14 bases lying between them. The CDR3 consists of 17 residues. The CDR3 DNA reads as TGTGCCAGCAGCTTGTCTGGGCAGGCGTACTCTGGAAACACCATATATTTT. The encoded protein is CASSLSGQAYSGNTIYF.

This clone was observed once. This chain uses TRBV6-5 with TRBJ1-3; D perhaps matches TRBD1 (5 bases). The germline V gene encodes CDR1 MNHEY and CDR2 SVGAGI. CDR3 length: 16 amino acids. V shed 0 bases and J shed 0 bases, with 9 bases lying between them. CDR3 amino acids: CASSYSRTTSGNTIYF. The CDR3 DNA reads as TGTGCCAGCAGTTACTCCCGGACAACCTCTGGAAACACCATATATTTT.

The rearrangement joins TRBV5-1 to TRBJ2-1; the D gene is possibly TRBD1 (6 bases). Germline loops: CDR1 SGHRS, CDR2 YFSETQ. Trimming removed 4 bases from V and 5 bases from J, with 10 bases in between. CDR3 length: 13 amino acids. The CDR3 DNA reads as TGCGCCAGCAGCACCGGACAGAACAATGAGCAGTTCTTC. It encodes CASSTGQNNEQFF.

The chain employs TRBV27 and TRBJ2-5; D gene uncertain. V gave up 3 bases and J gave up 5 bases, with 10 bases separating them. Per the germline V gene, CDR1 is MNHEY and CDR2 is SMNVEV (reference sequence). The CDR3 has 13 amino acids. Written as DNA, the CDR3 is TGTGCCAGCAGTTTGGGCGAATGGGAGACCCAGTACTTC. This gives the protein CASSLGEWETQYF.

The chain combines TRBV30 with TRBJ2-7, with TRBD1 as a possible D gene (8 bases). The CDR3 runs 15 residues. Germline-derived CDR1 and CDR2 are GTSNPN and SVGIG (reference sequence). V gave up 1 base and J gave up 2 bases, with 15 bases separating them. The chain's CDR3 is CAWSDNRGGTYEQYF. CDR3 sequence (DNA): TGTGCCTGGAGTGACAACAGGGGGGGTACCTACGAGCAGTACTTC.

The CDR3 loop reads CASSLSSVEQFF. CDR3 bases: TGTGCCAGCAGCTTATCTTCGGTGGAGCAGTTCTTC. The chain uses TRBV11-3 and TRBJ2-1; the D is unclear. CDR1 and CDR2 (germline): SGHNT, YENEEA. CDR3 length: 12 amino acids. V lost 2 bases, J lost 10 bases, and 9 bases lay in between.

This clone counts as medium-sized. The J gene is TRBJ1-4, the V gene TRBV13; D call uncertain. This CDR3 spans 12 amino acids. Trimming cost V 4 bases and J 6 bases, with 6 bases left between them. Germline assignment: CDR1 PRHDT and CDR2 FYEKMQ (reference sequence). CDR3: CASSSFHEKLFF. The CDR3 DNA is TGTGCCAGCAGCTCATTCCATGAAAAACTGTTTTTT. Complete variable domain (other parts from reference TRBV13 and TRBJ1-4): AAGVIQSPRHLIKEKRETATLKCYPIPRHDTVYWYQQGPGQDPQFLISFYEKMQSDKGSIPDRFSAQQFSDYHSELNMSSLELGDSALYFCASSSFHEKLFFGSGTQLSVL.

CDR3: CASGPGLADTDTQYF. CDR3 coding DNA: TGTGCTAGTGGTCCGGGACTAGCGGACACAGATACGCAGTATTTT. V usage is TRBV12-5 and J usage is TRBJ2-3; the match to TRBD2 covers 11 bases. The CDR3 is 15 residues long. The germline V gene has CDR1 LGHNT and CDR2 FRNRAP. V gave up 5 bases and J gave up 2 bases; unmatched junction bases: 3.

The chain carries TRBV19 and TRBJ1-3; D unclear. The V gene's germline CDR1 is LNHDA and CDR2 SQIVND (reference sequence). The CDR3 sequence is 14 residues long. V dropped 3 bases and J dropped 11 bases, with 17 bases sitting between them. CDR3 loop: CASSILGTQGAIYF. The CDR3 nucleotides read TGTGCCAGTAGTATCCTCGGAACCCAAGGCGCCATATATTTT.

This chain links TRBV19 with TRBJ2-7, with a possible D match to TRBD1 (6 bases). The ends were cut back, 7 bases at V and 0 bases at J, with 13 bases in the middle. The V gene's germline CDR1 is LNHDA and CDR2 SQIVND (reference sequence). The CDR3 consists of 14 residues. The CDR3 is CASNRQADSYEQYF. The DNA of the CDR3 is TGTGCCAGTAATCGACAGGCAGACTCCTACGAGCAGTACTTC. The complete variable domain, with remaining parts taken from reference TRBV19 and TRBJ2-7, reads DGGITQSPKYLFRKEGQNVTLSCEQNLNHDAMYWYRQDPGQGLRLIYYSQIVNDFQKGDIAEGYSVSREKKESFPLTVTSAQKNPTAFYLCASNRQADSYEQYFGPGTRLTVT.

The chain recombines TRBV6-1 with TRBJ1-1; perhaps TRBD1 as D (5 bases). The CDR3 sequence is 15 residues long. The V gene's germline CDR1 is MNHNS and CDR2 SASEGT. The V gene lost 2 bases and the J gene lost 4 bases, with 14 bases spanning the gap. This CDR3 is CASSELRGGGTEAFF. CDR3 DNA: TGTGCCAGCAGTGAACTACGGGGGGGAGGCACTGAAGCTTTCTTT.

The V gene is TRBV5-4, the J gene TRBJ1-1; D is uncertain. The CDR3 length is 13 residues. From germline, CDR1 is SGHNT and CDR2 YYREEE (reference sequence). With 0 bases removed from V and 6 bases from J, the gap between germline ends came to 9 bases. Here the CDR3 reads CASSLGPNAEAFF. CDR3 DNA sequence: TGTGCCAGCAGCTTGGGACCAAACGCTGAAGCTTTCTTT.

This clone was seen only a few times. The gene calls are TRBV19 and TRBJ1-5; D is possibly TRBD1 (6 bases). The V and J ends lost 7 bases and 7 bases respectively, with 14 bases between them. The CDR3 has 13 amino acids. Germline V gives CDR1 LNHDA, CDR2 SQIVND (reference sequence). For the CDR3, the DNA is TGTGCCAGTACACCAGGGGTTAGACAGCCCCAGCATTTT. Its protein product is CASTPGVRQPQHF.

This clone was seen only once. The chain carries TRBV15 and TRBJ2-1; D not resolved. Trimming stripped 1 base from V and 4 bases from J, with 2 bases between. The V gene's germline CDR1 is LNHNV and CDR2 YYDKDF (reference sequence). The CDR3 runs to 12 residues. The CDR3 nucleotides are TGTGCCACCAGCAGAGGTTACAATGAGCAGTTCTTC. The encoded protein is CATSRGYNEQFF. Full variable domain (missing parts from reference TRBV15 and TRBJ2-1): DAMVIQNPRYQVTQFGKPVTLSCSQTLNHNVMYWYQQKSSQAPKLLFHYYDKDFNNEADTPDNFQSRRPNTSFCFLDIRSPGLGDTAMYLCATSRGYNEQFFGPGTRLTVL.

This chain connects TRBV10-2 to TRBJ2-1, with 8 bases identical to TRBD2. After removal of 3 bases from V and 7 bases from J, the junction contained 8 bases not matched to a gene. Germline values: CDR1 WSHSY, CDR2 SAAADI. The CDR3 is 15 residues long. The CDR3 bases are TGCGCCAGCAGTGATACGGGGGGGCACGTGAATGAGCAGTTCTTC. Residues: CASSDTGGHVNEQFF.

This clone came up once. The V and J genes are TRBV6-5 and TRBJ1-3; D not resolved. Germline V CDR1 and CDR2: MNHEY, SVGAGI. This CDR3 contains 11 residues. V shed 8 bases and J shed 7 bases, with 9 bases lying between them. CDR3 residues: CASAPGNTIYF. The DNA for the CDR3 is TGTGCCAGCGCCCCCGGGAACACCATATATTTT.

CDR3 in DNA: TGCGCCAGCAGCTTGGATTGGACGAGCACTGAAGCTTTCTTT. It specifies CASSLDWTSTEAFF. The V gene is TRBV5-1, the J gene TRBJ1-1; no definite D call. V was cut by 0 bases and J by 4 bases, with 10 bases left in between. The CDR3 contains 14 residues. Germline values: CDR1 SGHRS, CDR2 YFSETQ.

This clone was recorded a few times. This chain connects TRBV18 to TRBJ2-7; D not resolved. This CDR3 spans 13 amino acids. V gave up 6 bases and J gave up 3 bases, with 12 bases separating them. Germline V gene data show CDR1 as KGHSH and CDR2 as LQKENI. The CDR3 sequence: CASSPGDNYEQYF. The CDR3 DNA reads TGTGCCAGCTCCCCGGGTGATAACTACGAGCAGTACTTC.